Sequencing of this T cell receptor (beta chain) was carried out in a study of OX40 agonist ivuxolimab in advanced cancers. V gave up 0 bases and J gave up 4 bases, with 7 bases separating them. The length of the CDR3 is 14 residues. From germline, CDR1 is SGHKS and CDR2 YYEKEE (reference sequence). About this clone itself: The antigen remains unidentified.

Findings and caveats of the study: The expanded peripheral T cells' antigen specificity was not determined.

The data were produced by immunoSEQ multiplex PCR, yet TCRdb's version contains in-frame clones alone and is incomplete. The sample has 60,000 to 65,000 clones, roughly 80% seen once. The rearrangement links TRBV5-5 to TRBJ1-4; D is ambiguous. The origin of this receptor is an adult with an advanced solid tumor such as melanoma, head and neck, liver or kidney cancer. Here the sequenced sample was CD4+ or CD8+ T cells sorted from blood, taken in a trial of the OX40 agonist ivuxolimab. CDR3 bases: TGTGCCAGCAGCTTGGGCAGGCATAATGAAAAACTGTTTTTT. As protein: CASSLGRHNEKLFF. The variable domain in full, completed from reference TRBV5-5 and TRBJ1-4, reads DAGVTQSPTHLIKTRGQQVTLRCSPISGHKSVSWYQQVLGQGPQFIFQYYEKEERGRGNFPDRFSARQFPNYSSELNVNALLLGDSALYLCASSLGRHNEKLFFGSGTQLSVL.